A selection of T cell receptor beta chains follows, all from one sample in a study of cytomegalovirus exposure and HLA in healthy donors. This table comes from immunoSEQ multiplex PCR, and its TCRdb copy is limited to in-frame clones, with some not included. The repertoire includes about 160,000 clones, 70% to 80% of them detected once, and about 4% sits in the top ten. The sample comprised PBMCs. The source is a man aged 30 to 45 in good health and CMV-seropositive. Both conserved end residues are part of each CDR3. D genes are given only for firm matches. Size tells how often a clone was seen (once, few, many) or the class of an expanded clone, and some rows leave it out.

cdr3_nt: TGTGCCATCAGTGAGTCAGGGACAGGGACGGGCTCTGGGGCCAACGTCCTGACTTTC
cdr3_aa: CAISESGTGTGSGANVLTF
clone_size: once
j_call: TRBJ2-6
v_call: TRBV10-3
d_call: TRBD1

cdr3_nt: TGTGCCAGCAGCCAAGATCTAGGGACACTCAATGAGCAGTTCTTC
cdr3_aa: CASSQDLGTLNEQFF
clone_size: NA
j_call: TRBJ2-1
v_call: TRBV4-2
d_call: NA

cdr3_nt: TGTGCCAGCAGCACGGGACAGGGTTTCGACGAGCAGTACTTC
cdr3_aa: CASSTGQGFDEQYF
clone_size: NA
j_call: TRBJ2-7
v_call: TRBV7-8
d_call: TRBD1

cdr3_nt: TGTGCCAGCAGTTTTGGCGGGACCATCACAGATACGCAGTATTTT
cdr3_aa: CASSFGGTITDTQYF
clone_size: NA
j_call: TRBJ2-3
v_call: TRBV27
d_call: NA

cdr3_nt: TGTGCCAGCAGTTTCCGCACCGGGGAGCTGTTTTTT
cdr3_aa: CASSFRTGELFF
clone_size: NA
j_call: TRBJ2-2
v_call: TRBV27
d_call: NA

cdr3_nt: TGTGCCAGCAGCGAACGGGGGGCCCATCTTGATGAGCAGTTCTTC
cdr3_aa: CASSERGAHLDEQFF
clone_size: once
j_call: TRBJ2-1
v_call: TRBV11-3
d_call: NA

cdr3_nt: TGCGCCAGCAGCTTGACGGCCGGGACACCCACCTACGAGCAGTACTTC
cdr3_aa: CASSLTAGTPTYEQYF
clone_size: few
j_call: TRBJ2-7
v_call: TRBV5-1
d_call: NA

cdr3_nt: TGTGCCAGCAGTTATTCCACCGAAGGACAGGGCTACGAGCAGTACTTC
cdr3_aa: CASSYSTEGQGYEQYF
clone_size: NA
j_call: TRBJ2-7
v_call: TRBV6-5
d_call: TRBD1

cdr3_nt: TGTGCCACCGTCCGGACTAGCGGGAGCACAGATACGCAGTATTTT
cdr3_aa: CATVRTSGSTDTQYF
clone_size: NA
j_call: TRBJ2-3
v_call: TRBV5-6
d_call: TRBD2

cdr3_nt: TGTGCCAGCAGTCGACAGCGGAACACTGAAGCTTTCTTT
cdr3_aa: CASSRQRNTEAFF
clone_size: NA
j_call: TRBJ1-1
v_call: TRBV7-2
d_call: NA

cdr3_nt: TGCGCCAGCAGCCCCCAGAAACTAGCGGGGGGCACAGATACGCAGTATTTT
cdr3_aa: CASSPQKLAGGTDTQYF
clone_size: once
j_call: TRBJ2-3
v_call: TRBV4-3
d_call: TRBD2

cdr3_nt: TGTGCTAGTGGTTCGCTACAGGGGGCTCAGCCCCAGCATTTT
cdr3_aa: CASGSLQGAQPQHF
clone_size: NA
j_call: TRBJ1-5
v_call: TRBV12-5
d_call: TRBD1

cdr3_nt: TGTGCCTGGAGTTTGGGCACCAGAACCGAAGCTTTCTTT
cdr3_aa: CAWSLGTRTEAFF
clone_size: once
j_call: TRBJ1-1
v_call: TRBV30
d_call: NA

cdr3_nt: TGTGCCAGTGACAGGGGGCAAGATAATTCACCCCTCCACTTT
cdr3_aa: CASDRGQDNSPLHF
clone_size: NA
j_call: TRBJ1-6
v_call: TRBV7-9
d_call: TRBD1

cdr3_nt: TGCGCCAGCAGCCAGGCCGGGACAGGGGGAATAGGGTACGAGCAGTACTTC
cdr3_aa: CASSQAGTGGIGYEQYF
clone_size: NA
j_call: TRBJ2-7
v_call: TRBV4-1
d_call: TRBD1

cdr3_nt: TGTGCCAGCAGCTTAGTCACAGGGAGCAATCAGCCCCAGCATTTT
cdr3_aa: CASSLVTGSNQPQHF
clone_size: NA
j_call: TRBJ1-5
v_call: TRBV7-2
d_call: NA

cdr3_nt: TGCAGCGTAATAGCGGAACCCTCTGGGGCCAACGTCCTGACTTTC
cdr3_aa: CSVIAEPSGANVLTF
clone_size: NA
j_call: TRBJ2-6
v_call: TRBV29-1
d_call: NA

cdr3_nt: TGTGCCAGCAGCTTCGACAGGGAAATAACAGATACGCAGTATTTT
cdr3_aa: CASSFDREITDTQYF
clone_size: few
j_call: TRBJ2-3
v_call: TRBV11-2
d_call: TRBD1

cdr3_nt: TGTGCCAGCTCACCGTTCTCTGGGACGGGGGCCGGGGAGCTGTTTTTT
cdr3_aa: CASSPFSGTGAGELFF
clone_size: NA
j_call: TRBJ2-2
v_call: TRBV18
d_call: NA

cdr3_nt: TGCGCCAGCAGCGATCAGGGTCAGGGGGAGCTGTTTTTT
cdr3_aa: CASSDQGQGELFF
clone_size: NA
j_call: TRBJ2-2
v_call: TRBV5-1
d_call: NA

cdr3_nt: TGTGCCAGCAGCTTATCACAGGGGATGAGTGAAAAACTGTTTTTT
cdr3_aa: CASSLSQGMSEKLFF
clone_size: NA
j_call: TRBJ1-4
v_call: TRBV7-9
d_call: TRBD1

cdr3_nt: TGCGCCGGCAGCCAAGATGAGGGAGGGGGTAGCACTGAAGCTTTCTTT
cdr3_aa: CAGSQDEGGGSTEAFF
clone_size: NA
j_call: TRBJ1-1
v_call: TRBV4-1
d_call: NA

cdr3_nt: TGTGCCAGCAGTTATACAGGGAGCTCCTACGAGCAGTACTTC
cdr3_aa: CASSYTGSSYEQYF
clone_size: NA
j_call: TRBJ2-7
v_call: TRBV7-9
d_call: NA

cdr3_nt: TGCGCCAGCAGTCATGGTGGTCGCCGGGGAGCTAGCAATCAGCCCCAGCATTTT
cdr3_aa: CASSHGGRRGASNQPQHF
clone_size: NA
j_call: TRBJ1-5
v_call: TRBV23-1
d_call: NA

cdr3_nt: TGCACCAGCAGCCAAGACGGACTAGCGGGGGGATTAGCCCTGGAGACCCAGTACTTC
cdr3_aa: CTSSQDGLAGGLALETQYF
clone_size: few
j_call: TRBJ2-5
v_call: TRBV1
d_call: NA

cdr3_nt: TGTGCCAGCAGCTCCGACAGGGCCTACGAGCAGTACTTC
cdr3_aa: CASSSDRAYEQYF
clone_size: NA
j_call: TRBJ2-7
v_call: TRBV5-4
d_call: TRBD1

cdr3_nt: TGTGCCAGCAGTGGGGGACTAGCGGGGAACAATGAGCAGTTCTTC
cdr3_aa: CASSGGLAGNNEQFF
clone_size: NA
j_call: TRBJ2-1
v_call: TRBV2
d_call: TRBD2

cdr3_nt: TGTGCCAGCAGTGATACTGGACAGGGAGGCCGAAACTATGGCTACACCTTC
cdr3_aa: CASSDTGQGGRNYGYTF
clone_size: NA
j_call: TRBJ1-2
v_call: TRBV25-1
d_call: TRBD1

cdr3_nt: TGTGCCAGCAAAATAGGGGGCAACGGGGAGCTGTTTTTT
cdr3_aa: CASKIGGNGELFF
clone_size: NA
j_call: TRBJ2-2
v_call: TRBV7-9
d_call: TRBD1